These 19 T cell receptor beta chains share one sample of origin, sequenced in a study of T cell repertoires in cytomegalovirus infection. TCRdb independently ran MiXCR on the reads; one entry per CDR3 protein. The table shows under 600,000 distinct CDR3 sequences, with more than 15% occurring only once. The sample comprised CD8+ T cells from PBMCs. The receptors were sampled from a human donor in good health (CMV status not recorded). Some clones in this sample may be carry-over from other donors' samples.

This chain uses TRBV12-5 with TRBJ2-1, with D uncertain. V was trimmed by 0 bases and J by 2 bases, leaving 5 bases between them. The CDR3 loop spans 14 amino acids. The germline V gene encodes CDR1 LGHNT and CDR2 FRNRAP. The CDR3 loop reads CASGLVNPYNEQFF. Written as DNA, the CDR3 is TGTGCTAGTGGTTTGGTCAACCCCTACAATGAGCAGTTCTTC.

The rearrangement links TRBV12-3 or TRBV12-4 to TRBJ2-2; D is possibly TRBD2 (5 bases). The V end was cut by 3 bases, the J end by 3 bases, with 11 bases between. CDR3 length: 15 residues. The CDR3 region is CASSLSGVDTGELFF. The CDR3, as DNA: TGTGCCAGCAGTTTGTCCGGGGTGGACACCGGGGAGCTGTTTTTT.

This clonotype turned up a few times. The chain links TRBV28 to TRBJ1-1, with 7 bases lining up with TRBD1. The V and J ends lost 4 bases and 1 base, in that order; junction bases with no gene match: 9. CDR3 length: 16 residues. Germline CDR1 reads MDHEN; CDR2 reads SYDVKM. CDR3 residues: CASSSSRQGPNTEAFF. CDR3 DNA: TGTGCCAGCAGTTCCTCCCGACAGGGCCCGAACACTGAAGCTTTCTTT. Drawing the rest from reference TRBV28 and TRBJ1-1, the complete variable domain is DVKVTQSSRYLVKRTGEKVFLECVQDMDHENMFWYRQDPGLGLRLIYFSYDVKMKEKGDIPEGYSVSREKKERFSLILESASTNQTSMYLCASSSSRQGPNTEAFFGQGTRLTVV.

This rearrangement joins TRBV27 to TRBJ2-5; unclear D gene. This CDR3 is 15 amino acids long. V shed 1 base and J shed 4 bases, with 13 bases lying between them. Germline V gene sequence: CDR1 MNHEY, CDR2 SMNVEV (reference sequence). The CDR3 DNA sequence: TGTGCCAGCAGTTTATATAGCCCAATGGGAGAGACCCAGTACTTC. It specifies CASSLYSPMGETQYF.

In the case of this clonotype: It may be a read error: a sequence one base away is much more abundant. The chain combines TRBV7-9 with TRBJ2-7, with 10 bases matching TRBD2. The CDR3 spans 16 residues. Germline trimming cut 5 bases from V and 7 bases from J; bases unmatched to any gene: 14. Looked up from germline, CDR1 is SEHNR and CDR2 is FQNEAQ (reference sequence). Here the CDR3 reads CASSPRTSGGGEEQYV. Here the CDR3 DNA reads TGTGCCAGCAGCCCGAGGACTAGCGGCGGCGGGGAGGAGCAGTACGTC.

This clonotype was recorded many times. The chain couples TRBV7-9 to TRBJ1-3; 8 nucleotides line up with TRBD1. J gave up 0 bases and V 5 bases, and 3 bases lay outside the gene matches. CDR1 is SEHNR and CDR2 is FQNEAQ in the germline V gene (reference sequence). The CDR3 runs to 15 residues. CDR3 in DNA: TGTGCCAGCAGCGGACAGGGCCTCTCTGGAAACACCATATATTTT. This translates into CASSGQGLSGNTIYF.

This clonotype was seen repeatedly, ten times or more. This chain connects TRBV20-1 to TRBJ1-5, with D perhaps matching TRBD1 (5 bases). Trimming took 1 base from V and 4 from J, leaving 11 bases between them. This CDR3 comprises 14 residues. The germline V gene has CDR1 DFQATT and CDR2 SNEGSKA (reference sequence). The CDR3 sequence: CSARARTYNQPQHF. In DNA form, the CDR3 reads TGCAGTGCTAGAGCTCGGACATATAATCAGCCCCAGCATTTT.

As concerns this clonotype: A single base separates this from a much larger clone, so it may be a read error. Because the CDR3 is missing its conserved closing phenylalanine or tryptophan, this is likely a read error. V is TRBV10-3 and J is TRBJ2-4; TRBD1 might be the D (6 bases). The ends were cut back, 6 bases at V and 4 bases at J, with 19 bases in the middle. The V gene's germline CDR1 is ENHRY and CDR2 SYGVKD. The CDR3 extends over 16 amino acids. The chain's CDR3 is CAISANLTGLKNIQYL. As DNA, the CDR3 is TGTGCCATCAGCGCCAATCTGACAGGATTAAAAAACATTCAGTACTTA.

This clonotype was counted at least ten times. This rearrangement joins TRBV19 to TRBJ2-3, with 9 bases fitting TRBD2. Germline-derived CDR1 and CDR2 are LNHDA and SQIVND (reference sequence). This CDR3 comprises 17 residues. The V and J ends lost 8 bases and 2 bases, in that order; junction bases with no gene match: 14. CDR3 sequence: CASAEGREGPDTDTQYF. The CDR3 bases are TGTGCCAGTGCGGAAGGGCGGGAGGGGCCGGACACAGATACGCAGTATTTT.

A word on this clonotype: A much bigger clone sits one base away, suggesting this may be a read error. V gene TRBV19 combines with J gene TRBJ1-1; D might be TRBD1 (5 bases). The CDR3 is 18 amino acids. V lost 3 bases and J 4 bases, leaving 24 bases between the germline ends. Germline-derived CDR1 and CDR2 are LNHDA and SQIVND (reference sequence). CDR3 nucleotides: TGTGCCAGTAGTATTGAACAGGCCCTTTCTAGCGTATCCACTGAAGCTTTCTTT. This gives the protein CASSIEQALSSVSTEAFF.

On this clonotype: Being one base from a much bigger clone, this may be a read error. CDR3 loop: CASSTDLTYVQYF. The CDR3 DNA reads TGTGCCAGTAGTACTGACCTTACCTACGTGCAGTACTTC. V and J are TRBV19 and TRBJ2-7; D is unclear. The CDR3 length is 13 residues. Looked up from germline, CDR1 is LNHDA and CDR2 is SQIVND (reference sequence).

This clonotype was counted many times. The rearrangement links TRBV6-5 to TRBJ2-5; 7 nucleotides match TRBD1. The CDR3 covers 14 residues. The V gene's germline CDR1 is MNHEY and CDR2 SVGAGI. After removal of 5 bases from V and 1 base from J, the junction contained 4 bases not matched to a gene. In DNA, the CDR3 is TGTGCCAGCAGTCCTCGGGACAGCCAAGAGACCCAGTACTTC. It translates to CASSPRDSQETQYF.

This clonotype was seen a handful of times. This chain joins TRBV9 and TRBJ2-5, with D perhaps TRBD2 (6 bases). Germline V CDR1 and CDR2: SGDLS, YYNGEE. V dropped 0 bases and J dropped 5 bases, with 17 bases sitting between them. This CDR3 region has 16 residues. CDR3 in DNA: TGTGCCAGCAGCGTAGGCTGGCGGGACTCTGGGGAGACCCAGTACTTC. This translates into CASSVGWRDSGETQYF.

This clonotype occurred a few times. The gene calls are TRBV6-6 and TRBJ1-3; D is unclear. Germline CDR1 MNHNY, CDR2 SVGAGI (reference sequence). The V end was cut by 4 bases, the J end by 1 base, with 8 bases between. This CDR3 is built from 14 residues. This CDR3 reads CASSSLYSGNTIYF. The CDR3 bases are TGTGCCAGCAGTTCTCTTTATTCTGGAAACACCATATATTTT.

This clonotype was detected ten times or more. The chain uses TRBV12-5 and TRBJ2-1, with D unresolved. The V gene's germline CDR1 is LGHNT and CDR2 FRNRAP. Deletions cut 3 bases from V and 3 bases from J, with 12 bases between. The CDR3 contains 15 residues. The CDR3 is CASGFGGPGYNEQFF. DNA for the CDR3: TGTGCTAGTGGTTTCGGCGGACCGGGCTACAATGAGCAGTTCTTC. Based on the CDR3 plus reference TRBV12-5 and TRBJ2-1, the full variable domain is DARVTQTPRHKVTEMGQEVTMRCQPILGHNTVFWYRQTMMQGLELLAYFRNRAPLDDSGMPKDRFSAEMPDATLATLKIQPSEPRDSAVYFCASGFGGPGYNEQFFGPGTRLTVL.

This clonotype was seen ten or more times. The chain carries TRBV7-3 and TRBJ2-7; D gene uncertain. This CDR3 is built from 15 residues. V gave up 0 bases and J gave up 2 bases, with 11 bases separating them. Germline V gene lookup returns CDR1 SGHTA and CDR2 FQGTGA. CDR3 nucleotide sequence: TGTGCCAGCAGCTTAACTCGGGCCTCTACCTACGAGCAGTACTTC. The encoded protein is CASSLTRASTYEQYF.

In this sample, this clonotype turned up many times. The V gene is TRBV6-1, the J gene TRBJ1-1; maybe TRBD1 (5 bases). Trimming removed 10 bases from V and 0 bases from J, with 15 bases in between. The CDR3 totals 14 residues. CDR1 is MNHNS, CDR2 SASEGT, per germline. The CDR3 DNA is TGTGCCAACAACATACAGGATCTGAACACTGAAGCTTTCTTT. This codes for CANNIQDLNTEAFF.

This clonotype has ten or more counts. The chain combines TRBV28 with TRBJ1-5; D possibly corresponds to TRBD1 (5 bases). CDR1 is MDHEN and CDR2 is SYDVKM in the germline V gene. V was clipped by 6 bases and J by 6 bases, with 18 bases between them. The CDR3 length is 15 residues. The CDR3 bases are TGTGCCAGCAGCTCGACTCCGAGGGGTAGTCAGCCCCAGCATTTT. It translates to CASSSTPRGSQPQHF.

This clonotype was counted many times. J is TRBJ1-1 and V is TRBV19; D not resolved. Germline assignment: CDR1 LNHDA and CDR2 SQIVND (reference sequence). The CDR3 sequence is 17 residues long. The V gene lost 3 bases and the J gene lost 2 bases, with 19 bases spanning the gap. This chain's CDR3 is CASSMVSGVMGNTEAFF. The CDR3, as DNA: TGTGCCAGTAGTATGGTGTCTGGGGTAATGGGCAACACTGAAGCTTTCTTT.